This TCR beta chain originates from a study of cytomegalovirus exposure and HLA in healthy donors. Study-wide findings and caveats: TRBV6-2, TRBV6-3 and some other V segments were unresolvable in 87-base-pair reads. The study recorded more than 150 TCR beta chains that were cytomegalovirus-associated.

This clone came up a few times. Its antigen is unidentified. Trimming took 5 bases from V and 16 from J; bases not matched to a gene: 18. This CDR3 region has 16 residues. Germline loops: CDR1 SGHTA, CDR2 FQGNSA. Vbeta (60) and Jbeta (13) primers were used in the PCR. Libraries were prepared by immunoSEQ multiplex PCR; TCRdb keeps only in-frame clonotypes and omits some of them. Seen here are around 100,000 clones, 76% observed once, and the top ten hold over 9%. The sequence derives from a woman aged 18-35 years in good health and CMV-seropositive. The sequenced material came from PBMCs. This chain uses TRBV7-2 with TRBJ2-1; 12 bases are a match to TRBD2. The CDR3 loop reads CASSTVAGLAGVGVFF. CDR3 DNA: TGTGCCAGCAGCACCGTCGCGGGACTAGCGGGTGTAGGTGTTTTCTTC.